This entry lists 31 T cell receptor beta chains sequenced from one sample in a study of Graves' ophthalmopathy and Graves' hyperthyroidism. Amplifying from RNA transcripts, the study obtained TCR beta CDR3 regions. Second-round multiplex PCR followed a first-round RT-PCR using HTBI primers. MiXCR, applied by TCRdb to the multiplex PCR reads, yields one record per CDR3 protein. Found here are approximately 640,000 distinct CDR3 sequences, about 40% of them singletons; the top ten hold roughly 3%. Material for sequencing was peripheral blood. Receptor source: an adult man with Graves' ophthalmopathy.

The rearrangement links TRBV11-1 to TRBJ1-6; no clear D gene. The ends were cut back, 5 bases at V and 9 bases at J, with 20 bases in the middle. Germline CDR1 SGHAT, CDR2 FQDESV (reference sequence). The CDR3 is 16 amino acids. CDR3 in amino acids: CASSRLHREAGSPLHF. Written as DNA, the CDR3 is TGTGCCAGCAGCCGCCTCCACCGGGAAGCGGGTTCACCCCTCCACTTT.

Many counts were recorded for this clonotype. V is TRBV7-9 and J is TRBJ1-3; D ambiguous. Germline V CDR1 and CDR2: SEHNR, FQNEAQ (reference sequence). Trimming stripped 0 bases from V and 0 bases from J, with 6 bases between. This CDR3 is built from 15 residues. This chain's CDR3 is CASSLARNSGNTIYF. The CDR3 nucleotides read TGTGCCAGCAGCTTAGCCAGGAACTCTGGAAACACCATATATTTT.

The chain carries TRBV5-1 and TRBJ2-7; TRBD1 agrees at 9 bases. With V trimmed by 4 bases and J by 3 bases, 14 bases remained unmatched. This CDR3 is 17 amino acids long. Germline V lookup: CDR1 SGHRS, CDR2 YFSETQ. The CDR3 coding sequence is TGCGCCAGCAGCGACTGGGACAGGGACTCTCGCTTCTACGAGCAGTACTTC. Translation gives CASSDWDRDSRFYEQYF.

This clonotype turned up a few times. The J gene is TRBJ1-2, the V gene TRBV5-1, with TRBD1 as a possible D gene (6 bases). Germline assignment: CDR1 SGHRS and CDR2 YFSETQ. Trimming shortened V by 3 bases and J by 5 bases, and 14 bases separated the two germline ends. The CDR3 has 14 amino acids. CDR3 loop: CASSSIDRFYGYTF. The CDR3 DNA sequence: TGCGCCAGCAGCTCTATAGACAGGTTTTATGGCTACACCTTC.

This clonotype was detected ten times or more. The chain joins TRBV7-2 to TRBJ1-1; 8 bases map to TRBD1. Germline values: CDR1 SGHTA, CDR2 FQGNSA. The CDR3 is 12 amino acids. V lost 5 bases, J lost 8 bases, and 4 bases stayed unmatched. CDR3 in DNA: TGTGCCAGCAGCGTAAACAGGGGGGAAGCTTTCTTT. It codes for CASSVNRGEAFF.

The rearrangement joins TRBV7-9 to TRBJ2-7; D not certain. CDR3 length: 11 residues. Trimming took off 5 bases at V and 7 bases at J, with 9 bases between the two ends. Per the germline V gene, CDR1 is SEHNR and CDR2 is FQNEAQ (reference sequence). The CDR3 sequence: CASSIFHEQYF. In DNA, the CDR3 is TGTGCCAGCAGCATCTTCCATGAGCAGTACTTC.

This clonotype has a handful of counts. The genes are TRBV4-3 and TRBJ2-5, with D maybe TRBD1 (5 bases). Trimming took off 1 base at V and 0 bases at J, with 15 bases between the two ends. This CDR3 contains 17 residues. CDR1 and CDR2 from the germline V gene are LGHNA and YSLEER. The CDR3 loop reads CASSQGILDSYQETQYF. The CDR3 nucleotides read TGCGCCAGCAGCCAAGGGATCCTAGACAGTTACCAAGAGACCCAGTACTTC.

The chain couples TRBV12-3 or TRBV12-4 to TRBJ2-5; maybe TRBD2 (7 bases). The ends were cut back, 1 base at V and 4 bases at J, with 19 bases in the middle. CDR3 length: 17 amino acids. The CDR3 protein is CASSLDRGARSRETQYF. Here the CDR3 DNA reads TGTGCCAGCAGTTTAGACCGGGGGGCCCGTTCCCGAGAGACCCAGTACTTC.

The rearrangement joins TRBV25-1 to TRBJ2-5, with TRBD1 matching 9 bases. The CDR3 length is 15 residues. Germline loops: CDR1 MGHDK, CDR2 SYGVNS. J gave up 5 bases and V 2 bases, and 6 bases lay outside the gene matches. CDR3 sequence (DNA): TGTGCCAGCAGTGAAGGGACAGGGAGTTGGGAGACCCAGTACTTC. Residues: CASSEGTGSWETQYF. Drawing the rest from reference TRBV25-1 and TRBJ2-5, the complete variable domain is EADIYQTPRYLVIGTGKKITLECSQTMGHDKMYWYQQDPGMELHLIHYSYGVNSTEKGDLSSESTVSRIRTEHFPLTLESARPSHTSQYLCASSEGTGSWETQYFGPGTRLLVL.

This clonotype was counted at least ten times. The chain links TRBV29-1 to TRBJ2-5; 11 bases are a match to TRBD2. V shed 2 bases, J shed 2 bases, and the junction held 4 bases outside the gene matches. Germline loops: CDR1 SQVTM, CDR2 ANQGSEA. The CDR3 extends over 15 amino acids. The DNA for the CDR3 is TGCAGCGTTGAAATACTAGCGGGGGTTCAAGAGACCCAGTACTTC. The encoded protein is CSVEILAGVQETQYF.

This clonotype was counted ten times or more. This chain joins TRBV7-9 and TRBJ1-2; the match to TRBD1 covers 10 bases. Per the germline V gene, CDR1 is SEHNR and CDR2 is FQNEAQ (reference sequence). The CDR3 has 15 amino acids. V dropped 5 bases and J dropped 2; count of bases not matched to a gene: 5. CDR3 DNA: TGTGCCAGCAGCGCGACAGGGGGCGCGAACTATGGCTACACCTTC. This translates into CASSATGGANYGYTF.

This clonotype was counted many times. J is TRBJ1-5 and V is TRBV2; no clear D gene. The germline V gene has CDR1 SNHLY and CDR2 FYNNEI. The CDR3 is 17 residues long. Between the trimmed V and J ends, which lost 4 bases and 0 bases, there was a span of 16 bases. The CDR3 protein is CASSVWGTQYSNQPQHF. The CDR3 DNA sequence: TGTGCCAGCAGTGTCTGGGGTACACAATATAGCAATCAGCCCCAGCATTTT.

This clonotype appeared many times. The chain uses TRBV25-1 and TRBJ1-6; 7 positions agree with TRBD1. Trimming removed 3 bases from V and 7 bases from J; junction bases left unmatched: 9. Germline CDR1 is MGHDK and CDR2 is SYGVNS. This CDR3 is 16 amino acids long. The CDR3 DNA sequence: TGTGCCAGCAGTGAGCATGCAGGGGGGTACAATTCACCCCTCCACTTT. Translation: CASSEHAGGYNSPLHF.

V is TRBV20-1 and J is TRBJ1-5; D is unclear. CDR3 length: 17 amino acids. Germline values: CDR1 DFQATT, CDR2 SNEGSKA (reference sequence). V lost 3 bases and J lost 5, with 23 bases in between. In nucleotides, the CDR3 is TGCAGTGCTAGGGAACTGGGGAAGGGCGGACGGGATCAGCCCCAGCATTTT. Translated, it gives CSARELGKGGRDQPQHF.

This clonotype was picked up many times. V gene TRBV25-1 combines with J gene TRBJ1-1; 8 nucleotides match TRBD1. Germline CDR1 reads MGHDK; CDR2 reads SYGVNS. The CDR3 has 14 residues. J lost 3 bases, V lost 4 bases, and 4 bases had no gene match. The CDR3 sequence: CASSVTDRDTEAFF. The CDR3 DNA follows: TGTGCCAGCAGTGTCACGGACAGGGACACTGAAGCTTTCTTT.

This chain uses TRBV15 with TRBJ1-6; the D is unclear. Germline V CDR1 and CDR2: LNHNV, YYDKDF (reference sequence). This CDR3 contains 14 residues. V was pared by 3 bases and J by 9 bases, with 12 bases between. The CDR3 loop reads CATSSQAKSSPLHF. DNA for the CDR3: TGTGCCACCAGCAGCCAAGCTAAGTCTTCACCCCTCCACTTT. The variable domain in full, with the rest retrieved from reference TRBV15 and TRBJ1-6, is DAMVIQNPRYQVTQFGKPVTLSCSQTLNHNVMYWYQQKSSQAPKLLFHYYDKDFNNEADTPDNFQSRRPNTSFCFLDIRSPGLGDTAMYLCATSSQAKSSPLHFGNGTRLTVT.

J is TRBJ1-3 and V is TRBV5-4; the D is unclear. The germline V and J ends were trimmed by 0 bases and 0 bases, with 7 bases remaining between them. CDR3 length: 15 residues. Germline V CDR1 and CDR2: SGHNT, YYREEE (reference sequence). The CDR3 DNA reads as TGTGCCAGCAGCTTGGCCAGCCTCTCTGGAAACACCATATATTTT. This codes for CASSLASLSGNTIYF.

This clonotype was observed a handful of times. The chain recombines TRBV27 with TRBJ1-2; TRBD1 is a possible D gene (6 bases). The germline V gene encodes CDR1 MNHEY and CDR2 SMNVEV (reference sequence). Trimming pared 5 bases from V and 8 bases from J, leaving 15 bases between. The CDR3 runs 13 residues. In DNA form, the CDR3 reads TGTGCCAGCAGTCGCGACAGGATAGGCGGCTACACCTTC. It specifies CASSRDRIGGYTF.

This clonotype showed up many times. V gene TRBV29-1 combines with J gene TRBJ1-1, with a weak D call TRBD1 (5 bases). V lost 8 bases to trimming and J lost 1 base, with 14 bases between them. This CDR3 has 13 residues. Germline CDR1 is SQVTM and CDR2 is ANQGSEA. CDR3 region: CSPEEGKNTEAFF. DNA of the CDR3: TGCAGCCCCGAGGAGGGGAAGAACACTGAAGCTTTCTTT.

The V gene is TRBV7-9, the J gene TRBJ2-2; the D gene is possibly TRBD1 (5 bases). The CDR3 contains 15 residues. V shed 6 bases and J shed 4 bases, with 15 bases lying between them. CDR1 SEHNR and CDR2 FQNEAQ come from the germline V gene (reference sequence). CDR3 DNA sequence: TGTGCCAGCAGTTTAAGGGGTGCGGTCACCGGGGAGCTGTTTTTT. It codes for CASSLRGAVTGELFF.

This clonotype was picked up a small number of times. A read error may be the cause here, since a much bigger clone is one base away. The chain couples TRBV7-2 to TRBJ1-2; D is uncertain. The CDR3 spans 13 residues. The V gene's germline CDR1 is SGHTA and CDR2 FQGNSA. CDR3 loop: CVSSLRENYGYTF. CDR3 nucleotide sequence: TGTGTCAGCAGCTTAAGAGAGAACTATGGCTACACCTTC.

This chain connects TRBV7-9 to TRBJ2-7; D is unresolved. The germline V gene has CDR1 SEHNR and CDR2 FQNEAQ (reference sequence). CDR3 length: 13 residues. V gave up 3 bases and J gave up 2 bases, with 8 bases separating them. The CDR3 coding sequence is TGTGCCAGCAGCTTCGGCACCACCTACGAGCAGTACTTC. Translating gives CASSFGTTYEQYF.

The chain employs TRBV29-1 and TRBJ2-5, with 8 bases that match TRBD1. The germline V gene has CDR1 SQVTM and CDR2 ANQGSEA. The junction had 9 bases not matched to a gene; V was cut back by 6 bases and J by 3 bases. The CDR3 totals 14 residues. CDR3 region: CSVRGQGGKETQYF. The CDR3 nucleotides read TGCAGCGTCAGGGGGCAGGGTGGGAAAGAGACCCAGTACTTC.

The rearrangement links TRBV7-2 to TRBJ2-7; D may be TRBD2 (6 bases). Germline V gene data show CDR1 as SGHTA and CDR2 as FQGNSA. The CDR3 runs to 16 residues. V lost 3 bases to trimming and J lost 7 bases, with 22 bases between them. CDR3 in DNA: TGTGCCAGCAGCTTGTACGGGGGTACCTCCTACAATGAGCAGTACTTC. As protein: CASSLYGGTSYNEQYF. Together with reference TRBV7-2 and TRBJ2-7, the CDR3 gives the full variable domain: GAGVSQSPSNKVTEKGKDVELRCDPISGHTALYWYRQSLGQGLEFLIYFQGNSAPDKSGLPSDRFSAERTGGSVSTLTIQRTQQEDSAVYLCASSLYGGTSYNEQYFGPGTRLTVT.

This clonotype is a singleton in its sample. The genes are TRBV10-3 and TRBJ2-3; D possibly uses TRBD1 or TRBD2 (7 bases each). The CDR3 consists of 17 residues. The V gene lost 2 bases and the J gene lost 3 bases, with 18 bases spanning the gap. The germline CDR1 and CDR2 sequences are ENHRY and SYGVKD. The CDR3 region is CAISEPKGAGGTDTQYF. In DNA form, the CDR3 reads TGTGCCATCAGTGAGCCCAAGGGGGCCGGGGGGACAGATACGCAGTATTTT.

This clonotype was found many times. The chain couples TRBV7-8 to TRBJ1-4, with 9 nucleotides matching TRBD1. The V gene's germline CDR1 is SGHVS and CDR2 FQNEAQ. The length of the CDR3 is 15 residues. The J segment lost 6 bases and the V segment lost 1 base, leaving 3 bases of the junction unmatched. This chain's CDR3 is CASSLGDRVYEKLFF. CDR3 nucleotides: TGTGCCAGCAGCTTAGGGGACAGGGTTTATGAAAAACTGTTTTTT. The full variable domain, in which reference TRBV7-8 and TRBJ1-4 provide the parts outside the CDR3, is GAGVSQSPRYKVAKRGQDVALRCDPISGHVSLFWYQQALGQGPEFLTYFQNEAQLDKSGLPSDRFFAERPEGSVSTLKIQRTQQEDSAVYLCASSLGDRVYEKLFFGSGTQLSVL.

The sample holds one count of this clonotype. The conserved final phenylalanine or tryptophan is absent from the CDR3, which likely points to a read error. V is TRBV2 and J is TRBJ1-4; D is uncertain. The CDR3 length is 13 residues. The germline V gene encodes CDR1 SNHLY and CDR2 FYNNEI. Deletions cut 10 bases from V and 2 bases from J, with 11 bases between. The CDR3 DNA follows: TGTGCCATGGGCGTTCCCACTAATGAAAAACTGTTTTTA. Translation gives CAMGVPTNEKLFL.

The V and J genes are TRBV7-3 and TRBJ2-3; 9 bases fit TRBD2. CDR3 length: 17 amino acids. Trimming took 0 bases from V and 4 from J; bases not matched to a gene: 8. Germline values: CDR1 SGHTA, CDR2 FQGTGA. The CDR3 DNA reads TGTGCCAGCAGCTTAACGTTGGTAGCGGGGGTCGCAGATACGCAGTATTTT. Its protein product is CASSLTLVAGVADTQYF.

The CDR3 nucleotides read TGTGCCAGCAGCCAAGATAGACAGTTCCCCTACGAGCAGTACTTC. Translating it yields CASSQDRQFPYEQYF. This sequence joins TRBV14 and TRBJ2-7; D is possibly TRBD1 (5 bases). The V gene lost 0 bases and the J gene lost 2 bases, with 11 bases spanning the gap. This CDR3 has 15 residues. Looked up from germline, CDR1 is SGHDN and CDR2 is FVKESK.

Notes on this clonotype: An end of the junction differs from the germline gene, which may be a read error. The chain recombines TRBV24-1 with TRBJ2-2; TRBD2 aligns across 7 bases. The germline CDR1 and CDR2 sequences are KGHDR and SFDVKD. The CDR3 sequence is 19 residues long. CDR3 nucleotide sequence: TGTGCCAGCAGTTCCGCCCGTGGGGGGGGGACTACGAACACCGGGGAGCTGTTTTTT. Protein product: CASSSARGGGTTNTGELFF.

In its sample, this clonotype was seen many times. V is TRBV7-9 and J is TRBJ1-5, with D unclear. Germline CDR1 is SEHNR and CDR2 is FQNEAQ (reference sequence). The CDR3 has 12 amino acids. V dropped 3 bases and J dropped 2 bases, with 2 bases sitting between them. The CDR3 loop reads CASSLGNQPQHF. CDR3 nucleotide sequence: TGTGCCAGCAGCTTGGGCAATCAGCCCCAGCATTTT.